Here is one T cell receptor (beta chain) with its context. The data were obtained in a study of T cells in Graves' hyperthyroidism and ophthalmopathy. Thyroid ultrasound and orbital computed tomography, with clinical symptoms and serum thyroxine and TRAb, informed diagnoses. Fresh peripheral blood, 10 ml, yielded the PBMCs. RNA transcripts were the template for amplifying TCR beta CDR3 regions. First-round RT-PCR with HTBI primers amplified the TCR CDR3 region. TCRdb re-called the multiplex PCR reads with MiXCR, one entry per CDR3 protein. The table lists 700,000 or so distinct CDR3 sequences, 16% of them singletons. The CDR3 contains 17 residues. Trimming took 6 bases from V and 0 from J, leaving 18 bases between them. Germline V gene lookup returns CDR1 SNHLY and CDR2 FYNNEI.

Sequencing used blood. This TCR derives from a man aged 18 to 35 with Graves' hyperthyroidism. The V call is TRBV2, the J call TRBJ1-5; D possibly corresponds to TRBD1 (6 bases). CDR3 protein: CASSLYGDTHSNQPQHF. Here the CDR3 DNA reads TGTGCCAGCAGCCTTTATGGGGACACCCATAGCAATCAGCCCCAGCATTTT.